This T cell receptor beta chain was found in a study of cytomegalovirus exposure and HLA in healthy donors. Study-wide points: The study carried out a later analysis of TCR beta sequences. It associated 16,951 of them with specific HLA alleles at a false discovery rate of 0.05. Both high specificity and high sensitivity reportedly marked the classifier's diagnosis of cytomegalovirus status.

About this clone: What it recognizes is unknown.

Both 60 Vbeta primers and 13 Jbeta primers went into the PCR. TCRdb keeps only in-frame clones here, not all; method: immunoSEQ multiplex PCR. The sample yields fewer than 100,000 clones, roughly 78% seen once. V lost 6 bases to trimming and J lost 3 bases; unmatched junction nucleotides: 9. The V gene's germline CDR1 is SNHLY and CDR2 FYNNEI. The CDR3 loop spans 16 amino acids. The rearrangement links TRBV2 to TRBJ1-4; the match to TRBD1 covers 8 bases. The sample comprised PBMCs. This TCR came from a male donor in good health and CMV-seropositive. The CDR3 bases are TGTGCCAGCAGCCAACAGGGGGGCTTGGCTAATGAAAAACTGTTTTTT. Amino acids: CASSQQGGLANEKLFF.